One T cell receptor (beta chain) is described in this entry. This clone was seen more than once but under ten times. The clone's antigen remains unknown. Base qualities are not at hand, and no much larger clone is one base apart. The sample is drawn from a study of cytomegalovirus exposure and HLA in healthy donors (dated by TCRdb to 2016 to 2017). Some background on the complete study: According to a later analysis, one platform produced both the roughly 110 validation repertoires and the 670 or so repertoires of the first cohort. In addition to the first cohort of around 670 subjects, a separate validation cohort of about 120 different subjects was used. The study was designed to test whether signatures of past pathogen exposure could be identified by cataloging public T cell receptors. The study combined high-throughput TCR immunosequencing, statistical association of individual TCRs with disease status, and machine learning to predict cytomegalovirus infection status. What the study reported, not specific to this receptor: Most TCR sequences were observed very rarely across donors, whereas some public TCRs were present in many individuals. Of the cluster scores, 85% to 95% were above 0 in a later analysis, which found that TCRs clustered in the first cohort also tended to co-occur in the approximately 120 validation repertoires. The study listed 150 to 200 TCR beta chains as associated with cytomegalovirus. Cytomegalovirus status was reported to be diagnosed by the classifier with high specificity and sensitivity in both the original and validation cohorts. In vitro tests confirmed that three of the cytomegalovirus-associated TCR beta chains recognize cytomegalovirus antigens. A later analysis had no HLA typing for the validation cohort, so co-occurrence there was scored across all 120 or so repertoires. According to the authors, the approach could potentially be generalized to other disease states and immunological phenotypes.

The germline V gene (reference sequence) supplies CDR1 MNHEY and CDR2 SMNVEV. At the junction V is shortened by 5 bases and J by 0 bases, with 10 bases in between. The CDR3 sequence holds 14 residues, the cysteine and phenylalanine included. The DNA shown is the 42-base CDR3, in frame from base 1. The donors belonged to the validation cohort of approximately 130 subjects, which was separate from the roughly 700-subject first cohort. The protocol used for the library was the immunoSEQ multiplex PCR assay. The paper's data handling went like this. A statistical classification framework was built for diagnosing cytomegalovirus status from the catalog of TCR beta chain sequences. What TCRdb holds here is the immuneACCESS table cut down to in-frame rearrangements. Part of the clones is not present; checked against another copy, under half of the missing clones reflect an unresolved V gene, and the others are unexplained. That table gives V, J and clone size, and the DNA gave D and trimming. In this sample the table shows 120,000 or so clones, about 83% of which occur a single time. Together, the top ten hold under 2.5% of the sample.

Rearrangement joined TRBV27 to TRBJ1-2, with no reliable assignment of the D segment. This TCR was recovered from a woman in her thirties in good health and CMV-seronegative. The material sequenced was PBMCs. The CDR3 here reads CASSAGWTNYGYTF. The DNA is TGTGCCAGCAGTGCGGGGTGGACTAACTATGGCTACACCTTC.